Sequencing of this T cell receptor (beta chain) was carried out in a study of cytomegalovirus exposure and HLA in healthy donors (dated by TCRdb to about 2017). A note on the overall study: In an earlier analysis of some 610 of the donors, 250 to 300 Gb of sequence data and 90 million to 120 million unique TCR beta sequences from roughly 190 million T cells were reported. An earlier analysis of around 580 of the donors used high-throughput TCR beta sequencing to judge whether each TCR beta V gene segment behaved as functional or pseudogenic. Five DR-DQ haplotypes were handled as single units for association and clustering, since linkage in the cohort was strong. HLA typing covered class I and class II loci at four-digit resolution. The later analysis used no new phenotypic data to find candidate immune exposures, relying instead on TCR beta sequences and their occurrence across donors. The aim of the study was to test whether cataloging public T cell receptors could identify signatures of past pathogen exposure. Donor age, sex, ethnicity and CMV serostatus were collected together with the repertoire data. On average, approximately 250,000 unique TCR beta nucleotide sequences were sequenced per donor among some 430 genotyped donors of the cohort, with roughly 18% of those sequences being non-productive. Typing coverage differed by locus: A, B, C, DRB1 and DQB1 were typed in roughly 620-630 donors, DQA1 in approximately 520, DPA1 in some 600, and DPB1 in approximately 450. Besides the first cohort of around 700 subjects, a separate validation cohort made up of over 100 different subjects was used. High-throughput TCR immunosequencing, statistical association of individual TCRs with disease status, and machine learning were combined to predict cytomegalovirus infection status. All discovery cohort repertoires had been generated on a single sequencing platform. A later genetic analysis took genome-wide SNP genotypes for 398 of the 666 donors and used that subset as a discovery cohort. To study patterns of TCR occurrence, a later analysis re-analyzed previously published TCR beta repertoires from 600 to 750 donors and added high-resolution HLA genotyping. Among the approximately 420 genotyped donors, around 81% belonged to the genetic ancestry cluster associated with self-reported Caucasian donors. The study used immunosequencing to profile the T cell repertoires of some 600 subjects and linked those repertoires to cytomegalovirus serostatus. An early release that covered several hundred HLA-typed donors contained approximately 300 gigabases of sequencing data and 80 million or so unique TCR sequences. Findings and caveats that apply to the study as a whole: Correlated functional status among segregating V segments might reflect linkage disequilibrium, but an unknown experimental factor could not be ruled out. A group of highly shared sequence variants was considered likely to be a technical artifact of the sequencing pipeline. A further reported finding was that TCR beta sequences accurately predicted the HLA-A and HLA-B alleles for most subjects in the first cohort. Some IMGT-functional V segments, including TRBV6-2 and TRBV6-3, could not be distinguished by the 87-base-pair reads and were therefore excluded. Over 15 rarely observed V segments, including chromosome 9 orphons, were excluded from the earlier analysis of about 500 of the donors because counts were too low. Because HLA typing was missing for some donors at each locus, association tests included only the typed subset. According to the authors, the approach could potentially be generalized to other disease states and immunological phenotypes. The presence/absence analyses assumed that sequencing depth was roughly uniform across donors, and that assumption may not be true. According to a later analysis, most CMV-associated TCR beta chains appeared to be HLA-restricted, and the HLA associations seemed to be driven largely by CMV exposure. Specific HLA alleles were associated with 18,000 or so TCR beta sequences at a false discovery rate of 0.05 in a later analysis. In an earlier analysis of over 550 of the donors, most TCR beta V segments were observed in productive rearrangements about 87% or about 30% of the time, broadly matching IMGT annotations. According to a later analysis, TCR association rates differed among HLA loci, with DRB1 alleles showing the most associated TCRs and HLA-C alleles showing the fewest. Three of the identified cytomegalovirus-associated TCR beta chains were confirmed in vitro to be specific for cytomegalovirus antigens. When HLA alleles, especially DR and DQ, strongly co-occurred, attributing TCR associations to individual alleles was difficult. Across donors, most TCR sequences were observed very rarely, whereas some public TCRs were present in many individuals. In a later analysis, several top co-occurrence clusters were reported to appear linked to parvovirus B19, influenza, CMV and Epstein-Barr virus. A total of roughly 160 TCR beta chains were listed by the study as associated with cytomegalovirus. In this cohort, only TCR beta chains were sequenced, and detectable features were limited by the absence of alpha or paired-chain data. Compared with equally common non-associated chains, HLA-associated TCR beta chains in a later analysis were more clonally expanded and had lower generation probabilities. The classifier was reported to diagnose cytomegalovirus status with high specificity and sensitivity in both the original and validation cohorts. An association between a missense DCLRE1C variant and V-gene and J-gene trimming of TCR beta chains was found in a later genetic analysis and replicated in an independent cohort. For the cohort, immune exposure information was limited to CMV serostatus. In a later genetic analysis, fewer N-insertions in productive TCRs were reported among donors in an Asian-associated ancestry cluster than the approximately 670-donor mean.

The CDR3 spans 15 residues, from the cysteine through the phenylalanine. This entry keeps only the CDR3 DNA: 45 bases, framed from base 1. Trimming removed 7 bases from V and 2 bases from J; the gene matches leave 9 bases unexplained. CDR1 MNHEY and CDR2 SMNVEV were looked up in the germline V gene (reference sequence). Library creation used the immunoSEQ multiplex PCR assay. The multiplex PCR relied on a mix of 60 forward primers for TCR Vbeta segments and 13 reverse primers for TCR Jbeta segments. Amplification of the CDR3 region of rearranged TCR beta genes was performed with a multiplex PCR assay on genomic DNA. The amplified TCR beta libraries were sequenced on the Illumina HiSeq System as 87-base-pair reads. Turning to the authors' computational methods: In a later analysis, roughly 80 million unique TCR beta chains were counted across the approximately 640 repertoires, and approximately 11 million of these chains were shared by at least two donors. Raw reads were error-corrected and collapsed into unique sequences by a nearest-neighbor algorithm in which closely related sequences were merged to remove PCR and sequencing errors. V, D and J gene segments were assigned by aligning CDR3 sequences to IMGT reference sequences. For a sequence to be retained, a match of at least six nucleotides was required to both a V gene segment and a J gene segment. A rearrangement was called productive if the CDR3 had no stop codons and remained in frame with V and J, and every other rearrangement was called non-productive. CDR3 was defined according to IMGT convention as the region running from the second conserved V-encoded cysteine to the conserved J-encoded phenylalanine. The earlier analysis of about 620 of the donors excluded sequences that lacked an unambiguous match to a single V gene segment. An earlier analysis of a few hundred of the donors called V segments functional above 56.7% productive rearrangements and segregating when the between-donor standard deviation exceeded 5%. A statistical classification framework was developed to diagnose cytomegalovirus status using the catalog of TCR beta chain sequences. A later analysis assigned V and J genes by comparing TCR nucleotide sequences with IMGT/GENE-DB human TR gene sequences. Using the TCRdist pipeline, a later analysis assigned CDR3 sequences along with most-parsimonious VDJ recombination scenarios. In a later analysis, each TCR beta chain was defined by its CDR3 amino acid sequence together with its V-gene family, and reads lacking a unique V-gene family were excluded. As a way to deal with suspected cross-contamination and a sequencing artifact, a later analysis dropped roughly 620 nucleotide sequences that were highly shared and had low generation probability. In a later analysis, a clonal expansion index was calculated for each public chain from normalized within-repertoire ranks of inferred template counts. In a later analysis, generation probabilities were computed using a VDJ recombination model fitted to out-of-frame rearrangements, and the results were checked against IGoR. In a later analysis, TCR-TCR, TCR-HLA and TCR-CMV co-occurrence was scored with hypergeometric tests, and a repertoire-size bias correction was applied to TCR pairs. In a later analysis, false discovery rates were estimated by permuting HLA or CMV assignments 20 times. In a later analysis, co-occurring TCRs were grouped using DBSCAN, with TCRdist sequence similarity added in when clustering inside HLA-allele-positive subsets. Repertoires with fewer than 30,000 or more than 120,000 public chains, plus five repertoires with anomalous nucleotide sharing, were excluded from co-occurrence clustering. Drawn from immuneACCESS, this table holds only the in-frame rearrangements with V and J called that TCRdb kept. Clones are partly lost; checked studies trace under half to an unresolved V gene and leave the rest unexplained. That table is the source of V, J and clone size, and D and trimming were worked out from the DNA. The sample yields more than 110,000 clones; 80% were counted once. The biggest ten clones account for roughly 1.2% of the sample.

The cohort was made up of roughly 670 healthy bone marrow donors. At the time of sampling, all cohort members were nominally healthy, though unrecorded immune exposures were likely present. The donor was CMV seronegative and was included in the group of 352 seronegative cohort members. A peripheral blood sample was provided by each donor, and peripheral blood mononuclear cells were used for TCR beta sequencing. The Qiagen DNeasy Blood Extraction Kit was used to extract genomic DNA from the blood cell samples. Concerning this clone: Its antigen is still unknown. Base qualities are not at hand, and no much larger clone is one base apart.

The specimen was PBMCs. This sequence originates from a female donor in good health and CMV-seronegative. In this chain, TRBV27 is recombined with TRBJ2-7; a stretch of 9 junction bases matches TRBD2. The nucleotide sequence reads TGTGCCAGCACCTCCCTGCGGGAGGGGGCCTACGAGCAGTACTTC. This is translated as CASTSLREGAYEQYF.